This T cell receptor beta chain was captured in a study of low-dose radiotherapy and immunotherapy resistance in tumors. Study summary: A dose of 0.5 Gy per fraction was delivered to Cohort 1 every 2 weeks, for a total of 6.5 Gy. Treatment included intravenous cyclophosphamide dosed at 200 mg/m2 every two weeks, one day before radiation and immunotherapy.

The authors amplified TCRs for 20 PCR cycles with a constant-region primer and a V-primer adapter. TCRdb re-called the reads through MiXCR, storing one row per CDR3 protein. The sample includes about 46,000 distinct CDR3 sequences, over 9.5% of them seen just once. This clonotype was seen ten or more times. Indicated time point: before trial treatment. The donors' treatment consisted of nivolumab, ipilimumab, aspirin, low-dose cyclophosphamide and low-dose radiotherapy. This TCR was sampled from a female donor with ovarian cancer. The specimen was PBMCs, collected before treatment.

The CDR3 DNA is TGTGCCAGCAGTATCCAGGGGGTCTACGAGCAGTACTTC. This codes for CASSIQGVYEQYF. The chain recombines TRBV5-5 with TRBJ2-7; 7 bases map to TRBD1. The CDR3 contains 13 residues. CDR1 and CDR2 from the germline V gene are SGHKS and YYEKEE (reference sequence). Losses at the gene ends were 5 bases for V and 3 bases for J; bases not matched to a gene: 5.